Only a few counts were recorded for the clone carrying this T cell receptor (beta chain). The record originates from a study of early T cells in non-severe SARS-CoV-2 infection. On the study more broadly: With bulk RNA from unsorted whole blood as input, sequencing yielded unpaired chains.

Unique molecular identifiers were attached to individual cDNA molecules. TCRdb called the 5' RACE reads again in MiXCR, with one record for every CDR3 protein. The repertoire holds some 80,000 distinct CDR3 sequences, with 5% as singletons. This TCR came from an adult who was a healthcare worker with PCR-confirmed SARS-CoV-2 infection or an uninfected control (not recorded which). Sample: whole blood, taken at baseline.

CDR3 region: CASSLRGRNEQFF. The CDR3 DNA reads TGTGCCAGCAGCTTAAGGGGGCGGAATGAGCAGTTCTTC. V gene TRBV7-3 combines with J gene TRBJ2-1, with D perhaps TRBD1 (6 bases). The CDR3 covers 13 residues. V was cut by 1 base and J by 7 bases, with 8 bases left in between. CDR1 and CDR2 from the germline V gene are SGHTA and FQGTGA. Full variable domain (outside the CDR3, taken from reference TRBV7-3 and TRBJ2-1): GAGVSQTPSNKVTEKGKYVELRCDPISGHTALYWYRQSLGQGPEFLIYFQGTGAADDSGLPNDRFFAVRPEGSVSTLKIQRTERGDSAVYLCASSLRGRNEQFFGPGTRLTVL.